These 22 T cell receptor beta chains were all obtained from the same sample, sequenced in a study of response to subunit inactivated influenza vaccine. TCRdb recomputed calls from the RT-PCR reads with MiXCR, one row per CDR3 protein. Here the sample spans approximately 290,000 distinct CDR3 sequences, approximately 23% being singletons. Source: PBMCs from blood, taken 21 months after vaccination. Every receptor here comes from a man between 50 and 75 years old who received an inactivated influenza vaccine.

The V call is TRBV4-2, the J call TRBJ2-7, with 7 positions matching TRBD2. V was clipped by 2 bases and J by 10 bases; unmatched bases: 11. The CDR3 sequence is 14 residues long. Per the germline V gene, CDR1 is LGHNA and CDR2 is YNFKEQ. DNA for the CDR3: TGTGCCAGCAGCCAACCCCTACGGGGGGTCGGCCAGTACTTC. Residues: CASSQPLRGVGQYF.

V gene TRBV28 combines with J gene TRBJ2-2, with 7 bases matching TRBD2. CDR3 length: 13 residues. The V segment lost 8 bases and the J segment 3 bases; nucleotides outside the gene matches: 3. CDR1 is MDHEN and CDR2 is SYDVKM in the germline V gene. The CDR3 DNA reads TGTGCCAGCGGGAGGGTGGACACCGGGGAGCTGTTTTTT. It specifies CASGRVDTGELFF.

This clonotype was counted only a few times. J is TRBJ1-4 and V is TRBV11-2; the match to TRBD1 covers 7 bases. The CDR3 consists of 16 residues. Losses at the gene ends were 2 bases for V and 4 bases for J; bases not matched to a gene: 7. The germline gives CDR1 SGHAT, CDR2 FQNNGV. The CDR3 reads CASSLMGQRFNEKLFF. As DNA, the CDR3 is TGTGCCAGCAGCTTAATGGGACAGCGCTTTAATGAAAAACTGTTTTTT. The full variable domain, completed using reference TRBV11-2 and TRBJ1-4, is EAGVAQSPRYKIIEKRQSVAFWCNPISGHATLYWYQQILGQGPKLLIQFQNNGVVDDSQLPKDRFSAERLKGVDSTLKIQPAKLEDSAVYLCASSLMGQRFNEKLFFGSGTQLSVL.

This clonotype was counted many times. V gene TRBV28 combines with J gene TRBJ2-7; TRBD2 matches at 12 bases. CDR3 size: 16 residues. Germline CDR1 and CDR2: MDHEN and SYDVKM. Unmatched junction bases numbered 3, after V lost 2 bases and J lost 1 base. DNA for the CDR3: TGTGCCAGCAGTTTAACTAGCGGGAGGTTGTCCTACGAGCAGTACTTC. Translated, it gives CASSLTSGRLSYEQYF.

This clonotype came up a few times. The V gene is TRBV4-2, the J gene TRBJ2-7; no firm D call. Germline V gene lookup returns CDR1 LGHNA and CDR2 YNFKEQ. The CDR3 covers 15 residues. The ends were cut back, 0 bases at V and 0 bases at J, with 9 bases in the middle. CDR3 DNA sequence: TGTGCCAGCAGCCAAGAGGCGGCTGACTCCTACGAGCAGTACTTC. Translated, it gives CASSQEAADSYEQYF.

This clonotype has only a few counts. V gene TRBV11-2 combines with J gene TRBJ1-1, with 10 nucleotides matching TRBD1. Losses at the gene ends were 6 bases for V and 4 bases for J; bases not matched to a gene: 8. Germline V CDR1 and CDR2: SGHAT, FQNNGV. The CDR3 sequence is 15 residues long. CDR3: CASSSDGTGATEAFF. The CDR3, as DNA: TGTGCCAGCAGTTCAGACGGGACAGGGGCCACTGAAGCTTTCTTT.

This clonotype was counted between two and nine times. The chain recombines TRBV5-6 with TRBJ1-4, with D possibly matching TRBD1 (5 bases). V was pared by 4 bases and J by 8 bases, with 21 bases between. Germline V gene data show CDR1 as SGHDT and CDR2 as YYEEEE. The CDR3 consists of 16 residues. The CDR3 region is CASSLTGGALNEKLFF. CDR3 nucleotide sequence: TGTGCCAGCAGCCTCACCGGAGGGGCACTGAACGAAAAACTGTTTTTT.

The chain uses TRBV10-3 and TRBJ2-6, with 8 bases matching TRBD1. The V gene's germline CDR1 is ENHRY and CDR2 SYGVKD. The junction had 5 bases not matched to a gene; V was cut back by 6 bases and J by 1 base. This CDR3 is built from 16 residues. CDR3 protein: CAIRDRERSGANVLTF. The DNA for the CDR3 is TGTGCCATCAGGGACAGGGAAAGGTCTGGGGCCAACGTCCTGACTTTC.

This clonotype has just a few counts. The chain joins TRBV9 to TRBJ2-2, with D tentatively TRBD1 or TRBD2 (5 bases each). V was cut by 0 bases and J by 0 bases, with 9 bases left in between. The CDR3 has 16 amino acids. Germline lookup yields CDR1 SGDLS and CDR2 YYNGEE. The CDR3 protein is CASSVGGGSNTGELFF. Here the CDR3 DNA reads TGTGCCAGCAGCGTAGGGGGCGGGTCGAACACCGGGGAGCTGTTTTTT.

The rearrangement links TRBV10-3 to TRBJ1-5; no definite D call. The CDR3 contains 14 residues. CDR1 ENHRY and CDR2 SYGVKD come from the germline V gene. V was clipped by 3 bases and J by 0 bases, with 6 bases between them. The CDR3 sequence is CAISESSSNQPQHF. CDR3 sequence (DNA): TGTGCCATCAGTGAATCCTCTAGCAATCAGCCCCAGCATTTT.

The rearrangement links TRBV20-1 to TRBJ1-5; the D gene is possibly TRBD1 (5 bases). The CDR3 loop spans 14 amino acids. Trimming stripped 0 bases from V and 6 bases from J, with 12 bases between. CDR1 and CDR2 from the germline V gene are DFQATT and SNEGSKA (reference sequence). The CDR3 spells CSARDGGGGQPQHF. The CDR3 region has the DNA TGCAGTGCTAGAGATGGGGGAGGTGGTCAGCCCCAGCATTTT.

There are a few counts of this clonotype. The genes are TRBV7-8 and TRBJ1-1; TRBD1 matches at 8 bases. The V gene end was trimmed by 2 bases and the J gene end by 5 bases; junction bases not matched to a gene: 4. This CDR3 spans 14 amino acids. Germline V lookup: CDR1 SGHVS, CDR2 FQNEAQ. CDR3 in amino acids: CASSLSRQGTEAFF. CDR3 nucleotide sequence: TGTGCCAGCAGCTTATCCAGACAGGGGACTGAAGCTTTCTTT. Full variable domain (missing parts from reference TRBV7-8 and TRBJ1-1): GAGVSQSPRYKVAKRGQDVALRCDPISGHVSLFWYQQALGQGPEFLTYFQNEAQLDKSGLPSDRFFAERPEGSVSTLKIQRTQQEDSAVYLCASSLSRQGTEAFFGQGTRLTVV.

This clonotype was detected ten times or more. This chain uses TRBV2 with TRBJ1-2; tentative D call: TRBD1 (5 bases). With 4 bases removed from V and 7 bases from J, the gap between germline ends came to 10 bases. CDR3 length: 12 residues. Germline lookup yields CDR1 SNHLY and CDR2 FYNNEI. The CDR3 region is CASSVDTGGYTF. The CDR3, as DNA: TGTGCCAGCAGTGTGGACACCGGTGGCTACACCTTC.

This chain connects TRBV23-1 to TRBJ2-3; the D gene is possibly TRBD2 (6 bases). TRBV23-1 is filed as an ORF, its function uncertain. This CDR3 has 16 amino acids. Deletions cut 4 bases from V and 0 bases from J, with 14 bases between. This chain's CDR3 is CASSLCEGTSTDTQYF. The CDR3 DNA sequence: TGCGCCAGCAGTCTGTGTGAAGGGACTAGCACAGATACGCAGTATTTT.

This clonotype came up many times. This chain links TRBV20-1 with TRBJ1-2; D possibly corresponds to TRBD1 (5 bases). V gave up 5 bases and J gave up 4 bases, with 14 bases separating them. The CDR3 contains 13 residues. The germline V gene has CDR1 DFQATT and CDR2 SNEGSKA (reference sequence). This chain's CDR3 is CSAPGRGGYGYTF. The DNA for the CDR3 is TGCAGTGCTCCAGGGAGAGGAGGCTATGGCTACACCTTC.

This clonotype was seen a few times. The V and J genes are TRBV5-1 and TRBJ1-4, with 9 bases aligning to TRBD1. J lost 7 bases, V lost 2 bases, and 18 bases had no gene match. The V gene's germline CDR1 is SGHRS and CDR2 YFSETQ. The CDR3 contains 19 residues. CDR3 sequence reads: CASSFNRGRYPARFEKLFF. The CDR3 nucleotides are TGCGCCAGCAGCTTTAACAGGGGGCGATACCCGGCGCGGTTTGAAAAACTGTTTTTT.

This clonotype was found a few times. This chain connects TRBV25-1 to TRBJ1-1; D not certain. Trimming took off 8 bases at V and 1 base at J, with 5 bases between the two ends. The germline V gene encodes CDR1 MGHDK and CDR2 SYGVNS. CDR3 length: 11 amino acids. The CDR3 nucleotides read TGTGCCAGCCAGGAGAACACTGAAGCTTTCTTT. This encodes CASQENTEAFF.

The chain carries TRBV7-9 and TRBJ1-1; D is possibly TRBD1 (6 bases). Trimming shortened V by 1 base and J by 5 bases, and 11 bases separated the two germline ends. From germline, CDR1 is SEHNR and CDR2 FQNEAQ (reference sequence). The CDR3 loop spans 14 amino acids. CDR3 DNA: TGTGCCAGCAGCTTAGGGGGGCACGGGACTGAAGCTTTCTTT. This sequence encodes CASSLGGHGTEAFF.

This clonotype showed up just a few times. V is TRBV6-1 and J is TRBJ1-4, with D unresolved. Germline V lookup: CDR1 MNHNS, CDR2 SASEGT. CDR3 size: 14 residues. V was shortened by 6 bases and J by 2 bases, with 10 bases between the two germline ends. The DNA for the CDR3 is TGTGCCAGCAGCCCCACATCGACTAATGAAAAACTGTTTTTT. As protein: CASSPTSTNEKLFF.

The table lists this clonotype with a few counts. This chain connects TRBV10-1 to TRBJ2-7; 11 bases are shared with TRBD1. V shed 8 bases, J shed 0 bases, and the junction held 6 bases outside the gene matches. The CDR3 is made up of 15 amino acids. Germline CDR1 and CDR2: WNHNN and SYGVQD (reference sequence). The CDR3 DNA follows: TGCGCCAGCGGCCCCGGGACAGGGGGCTCCTACGAGCAGTACTTC. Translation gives CASGPGTGGSYEQYF.

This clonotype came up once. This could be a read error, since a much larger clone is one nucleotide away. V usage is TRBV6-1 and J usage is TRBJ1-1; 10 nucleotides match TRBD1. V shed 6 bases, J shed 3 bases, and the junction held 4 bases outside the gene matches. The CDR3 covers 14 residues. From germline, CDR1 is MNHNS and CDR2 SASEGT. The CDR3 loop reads CASRETGGHTEAFF. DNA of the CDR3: TGTGCCAGCAGAGAGACAGGGGGCCACACTGAAGCTTTCTTT.

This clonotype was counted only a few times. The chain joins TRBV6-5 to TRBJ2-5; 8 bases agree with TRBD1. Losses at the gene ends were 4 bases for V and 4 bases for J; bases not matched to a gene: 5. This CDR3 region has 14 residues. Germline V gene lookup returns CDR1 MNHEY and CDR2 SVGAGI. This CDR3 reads CASSLLTGGETQYF. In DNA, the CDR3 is TGTGCCAGCAGTTTATTAACAGGGGGAGAGACCCAGTACTTC.